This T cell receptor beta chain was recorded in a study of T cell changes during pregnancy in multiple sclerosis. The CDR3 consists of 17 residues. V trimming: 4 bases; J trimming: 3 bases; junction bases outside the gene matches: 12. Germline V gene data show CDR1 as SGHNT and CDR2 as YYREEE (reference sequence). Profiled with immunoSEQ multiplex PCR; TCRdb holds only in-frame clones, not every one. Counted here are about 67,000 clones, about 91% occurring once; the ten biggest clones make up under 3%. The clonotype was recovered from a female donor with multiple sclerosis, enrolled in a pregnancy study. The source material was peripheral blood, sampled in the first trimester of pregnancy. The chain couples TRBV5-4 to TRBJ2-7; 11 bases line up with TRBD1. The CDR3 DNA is TGTGCCAGCAGCCCACTCCCCGGACAGGGGGCCCACTACGAGCAGTACTTC. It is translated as CASSPLPGQGAHYEQYF. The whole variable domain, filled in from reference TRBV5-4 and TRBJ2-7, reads ETGVTQSPTHLIKTRGQQVTLRCSSQSGHNTVSWYQQALGQGPQFIFQYYREEENGRGNFPPRFSGLQFPNYSSELNVNALELDDSALYLCASSPLPGQGAHYEQYFGPGTRLTVT.